This entry describes one T cell receptor beta chain. The antigen it binds to is not known. The entry originates in a study of T cells expressing NK-cell markers (TCRdb year 2020). Some background on the complete study: Three sorted T-cell subsets (CD3+CD56+NKG2C+, CD3+CD56+NKG2C- and CD3+CD56-NKG2C+) from 8 or 9 donors had their TCR beta-chain repertoires profiled. Of the eight sequenced donors, seven were found to be HCMV-seropositive and one was found to be HCMV-seronegative. Randomly selected healthy volunteers, three men and five women, were used as the eight sequenced donors. The libraries were sequenced on Illumina HiSeq 2000/2500, MiSeq or NextSeq, producing 2 x 150 bp reads.

Instrument on record: Illumina HiSeq 2000. 5'RACE template switching, by which a universal primer site and unique molecular identifiers were added, was used to make TCR beta cDNA libraries. Synthesis of cDNA was primed from the TCR beta constant segment and was followed by two consecutive PCR amplification steps. On the study's bioinformatics: MIGEC was used to demultiplex reads and group the reads by UMI, and MiTCR was used to assemble and quantify clonotypes. To exclude erroneous sequences, any TCR cDNA sequence not supported by at least two reads was discarded. The tcR package was used for downstream repertoire analysis, and clonotypes were matched between fractions using CDR3 nucleotide sequence together with V segment. VDJmatch was used to annotate antigen specificity against VDJdb, with one amino acid substitution in CDR3 allowed. TCRdb reprocessed the reads; each CDR3 protein sequence makes one entry, and DNA is unavailable. TCRdb, not the original authors, processed these V and J calls. Per the sample table, the count is about 260,000 distinct CDR3 sequences. The ten largest account for 0.3% to 0.45% of the sample.

Spanning cysteine to phenylalanine, the CDR3 consists of 15 amino acids. DNA is not recorded here. The CDR1 and CDR2 encoded by the germline V gene (reference sequence) are DFQATT and SNEGSKA. Here is what the overall study found, with its caveats: Whether the expanded NKG2C-expressing T cell clones were specific for HCMV antigens remained unclear. Those dominant clonotypes were again the most abundant among CD3+CD56-NKG2C+ cells in a few donors, at roughly 28.3-60.1%. For roughly six donors, the dominant CD3+CD56+NKG2C+ clonotypes were among the top 10 CD8+ clonotypes and accounted for about 1.0-7.0% of CD8+ T cells.

HCMV-specific IgG was detected in serum with a commercial ELISA kit to determine HCMV serostatus. Ficoll density gradient centrifugation was used to isolate peripheral blood mononuclear cells from blood. The clonotype originates from a man aged 18 to 29 in good health. Donor details come from another sample of the same person, matched by shared clones. Sequenced: blood T cells: a sorted CD56 or NKG2C T cell subset, CD4+ or CD8+ T cells, or bulk PBMC T cells (not recorded which). The chain is encoded by TRBV20-1 joined to TRBJ2-1; without DNA, the TCRdb call of TRBD2 cannot be checked. For the CDR3, the sequence is CSAEASGRLYNEQFF.